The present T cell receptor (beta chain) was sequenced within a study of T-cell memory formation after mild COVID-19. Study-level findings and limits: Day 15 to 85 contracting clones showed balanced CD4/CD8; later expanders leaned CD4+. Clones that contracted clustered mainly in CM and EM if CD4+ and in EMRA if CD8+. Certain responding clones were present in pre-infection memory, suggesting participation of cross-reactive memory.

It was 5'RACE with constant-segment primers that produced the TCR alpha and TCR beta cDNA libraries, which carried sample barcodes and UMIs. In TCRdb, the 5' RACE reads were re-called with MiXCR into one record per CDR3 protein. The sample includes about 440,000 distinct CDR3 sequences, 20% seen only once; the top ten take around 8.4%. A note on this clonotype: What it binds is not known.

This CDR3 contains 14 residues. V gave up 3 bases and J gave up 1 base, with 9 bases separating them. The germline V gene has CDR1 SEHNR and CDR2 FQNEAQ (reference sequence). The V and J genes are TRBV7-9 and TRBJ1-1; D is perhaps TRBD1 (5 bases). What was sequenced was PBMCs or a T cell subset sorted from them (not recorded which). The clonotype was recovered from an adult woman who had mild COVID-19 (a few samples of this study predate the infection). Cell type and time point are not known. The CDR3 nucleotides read TGTGCCAGCAGCTTCGGGGCTTCGAACACTGAAGCTTTCTTT. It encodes CASSFGASNTEAFF. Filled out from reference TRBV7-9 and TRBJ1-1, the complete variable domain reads DTGVSQNPRHKITKRGQNVTFRCDPISEHNRLYWYRQTLGQGPEFLTYFQNEAQLEKSRLLSDRFSAERPKGSFSTLEIQRTEQGDSAMYLCASSFGASNTEAFFGQGTRLTVV.